A selection of T cell receptor beta chains follows, all from one sample in a study of cytomegalovirus exposure and HLA in healthy donors. Sequenced by immunoSEQ multiplex PCR; TCRdb stores in-frame clones only, minus some. The profile shows about 140,000 clones, around 78% of them singletons. Sequencing was performed on PBMCs. The receptors were sampled from a man aged 40-55 years in good health and CMV-seronegative. CDR3s include the opening cysteine and the closing phenylalanine or tryptophan. D genes are given only for firm matches. Only part of the rows carry a size: once, few, many, or a class if the clone is expanded.

size,J,D,V,CDR3,DNA
.,TRBJ1-1,.,TRBV7-9,CASSPGAGGVGEAFF,TGTGCCAGCAGTCCCGGTGCAGGAGGGGTCGGTGAAGCTTTCTTT
.,TRBJ1-1,.,TRBV7-2,CASSFSGGTNTEAFF,TGTGCCAGCAGCTTCTCTGGGGGCACGAACACTGAAGCTTTCTTT
.,TRBJ2-3,.,TRBV9,CASSVYGVSDTQYF,TGTGCCAGCAGCGTATACGGGGTCAGTGATACGCAGTATTTT
.,TRBJ1-1,.,TRBV5-1,CASSLGLTEAFF,TGCGCCAGCAGCTTGGGACTTACTGAAGCTTTCTTT
.,TRBJ2-7,TRBD1,TRBV6-5,CASSGDREVHEQYF,TGTGCCAGCAGTGGGGACAGGGAGGTCCACGAGCAGTACTTC
.,TRBJ2-1,.,TRBV6-5,CASSLDWEQFF,TGTGCCAGCAGCCTTGACTGGGAGCAGTTCTTC
.,TRBJ1-1,.,TRBV2,CASSEAEGWGEAFF,TGTGCCAGCAGTGAAGCGGAGGGCTGGGGTGAAGCTTTCTTT
.,TRBJ2-7,.,TRBV7-3,CASSSSGGGEQYF,TGTGCCAGCAGCTCATCGGGGGGCGGCGAGCAGTACTTC
once,TRBJ1-6,.,TRBV29-1,CSVEWGVGNSPLHF,TGCAGCGTTGAATGGGGGGTAGGTAATTCACCCCTCCACTTT
.,TRBJ2-1,TRBD1,TRBV7-3,CASSLLGQGIDEQFF,TGTGCCAGCAGCTTACTAGGACAGGGGATCGATGAGCAGTTCTTC
.,TRBJ1-2,.,TRBV6-5,CASRIRPEGNYGYTF,TGTGCCAGCAGGATACGCCCTGAGGGTAACTATGGCTACACCTTC
.,TRBJ1-4,.,TRBV7-7,CASSPGGGATNEKLFF,TGTGCTAGCAGCCCCGGGGGGGGAGCAACTAATGAAAAACTGTTTTTT
.,TRBJ2-1,TRBD1,TRBV6-5,CASSVTGTEQFF,TGTGCCAGCAGCGTGACAGGGACTGAGCAGTTCTTC
.,TRBJ1-1,TRBD1,TRBV6-1,CASSLTGDTEAFF,TGTGCCAGCAGTCTGACAGGGGACACTGAAGCTTTCTTT
.,TRBJ1-5,.,TRBV6-5,CASSEEGFGPQHF,TGTGCCAGCAGTGAAGAGGGATTCGGGCCCCAGCATTTT
.,TRBJ2-3,.,TRBV4-2,CASSQGIASSSTDTQYF,TGTGCCAGCAGCCAAGGGATAGCTTCCTCTAGCACAGATACGCAGTATTTT
.,TRBJ2-1,TRBD2,TRBV25-1,CASRAGGHNEQFF,TGTGCCAGCAGAGCGGGGGGGCACAATGAGCAGTTCTTC
.,TRBJ1-2,.,TRBV5-6,CASSSTGFDYGYTF,TGTGCCAGCAGCTCTACAGGGTTTGACTATGGCTACACCTTC
.,TRBJ2-5,.,TRBV9,CASSSALMGGETQYF,TGTGCCAGCAGCTCCGCATTGATGGGGGGAGAGACCCAGTACTTC
.,TRBJ1-5,.,TRBV30,CAWSHRQYNQPQHF,TGTGCCTGGAGCCACAGACAGTACAATCAGCCCCAGCATTTT
.,TRBJ2-7,TRBD2,TRBV7-2,CASSLGGLASQYF,TGTGCCAGCAGCTTAGGGGGACTAGCATCGCAGTACTTC
.,TRBJ2-3,.,TRBV25-1,CASSGQVYPTDTQYF,TGTGCCAGCAGTGGACAGGTTTACCCCACAGATACGCAGTATTTT
few,TRBJ2-1,TRBD2,TRBV9,CASSVAVGEGNEQFF,TGTGCCAGCAGCGTAGCGGTGGGGGAGGGGAATGAGCAGTTCTTC